The rows below give T cell receptor beta chains drawn from one sample of a study of T-cell reconstitution after alpha-beta-depleted transplantation in children. In TCRdb, the PCR reads were re-called with MiXCR into one record per CDR3 protein. This table holds some 600,000 distinct CDR3 sequences, roughly 17% found once. The source material was PBMCs from the stem cell graft donor, sampled from the stem cell graft. These receptors all stem from a human donor who donated a stem cell graft to a child with acute myeloid leukemia. Both conserved end residues are part of each CDR3. The D gene is left open where the match is weak. A row's size may be missing; if present it is once, few, many or a size class.

J | D | V | size | CDR3 | DNA
TRBJ2-2 | TRBD1 | TRBV5-1 | . | CASRPGQSNTGELFF | TGCGCCAGCAGGCCGGGACAGTCGAACACCGGGGAGCTGTTTTTT
TRBJ2-1 | . | TRBV7-3 | few | CASSLDGSLENEQFF | TGTGCCAGCAGCTTAGATGGTAGTCTAGAGAATGAGCAGTTCTTC
TRBJ1-1 | . | TRBV7-2 | many | CASSRQGEAFF | TGTGCCAGCAGCCGTCAGGGGGAAGCTTTCTTT
TRBJ2-3 | . | TRBV5-1 | many | CASSLGDMTDTQYF | TGCGCCAGCAGCTTGGGGGATATGACAGATACGCAGTATTTT
TRBJ1-2 | TRBD1 | TRBV12-3/TRBV12-4 | few | CASSSPRTGNYGYTF | TGTGCCAGCAGTTCGCCGAGGACAGGGAACTATGGCTACACCTTC
TRBJ1-3 | . | TRBV20-1 | many | CSGEQGSGNTIYF | TGCAGTGGAGAACAGGGTAGTGGAAACACCATATATTTT
TRBJ2-3 | TRBD2 | TRBV20-1 | many | CSAPRQRGASSTDTQYF | TGCAGTGCCCCGCGGCAGCGGGGGGCTTCTAGCACAGATACGCAGTATTTT
TRBJ2-1 | . | TRBV6-1 | many | CASSPPGLGSYNEQFF | TGTGCCAGCAGCCCACCGGGACTGGGCTCCTACAATGAGCAGTTCTTC
TRBJ1-5 | . | TRBV4-3 | . | CASSQEREGQPQHF | TGCGCCAGCAGCCAAGAGAGGGAAGGTCAGCCCCAGCATTTT
TRBJ1-1 | . | TRBV20-1 | many | CSARGRNTEAFF | TGCAGCGCCAGGGGCCGGAACACTGAAGCTTTCTTT
TRBJ1-1 | . | TRBV20-1 | many | CSAAVLYTGNTEAFF | TGCAGTGCGGCCGTTCTATACACAGGGAACACTGAAGCTTTCTTT
TRBJ1-3 | . | TRBV3-1 | few | CASSLTAASGNTIYF | TGTGCCAGCAGCCTTACAGCCGCCTCTGGAAACACCATATATTTT
TRBJ1-2 | . | TRBV4-1 | . | CASSQGHNNYGYTF | TGCGCCAGCAGCCAAGGGCACAATAACTATGGCTACACCTTC
TRBJ1-5 | . | TRBV6-5 | . | CASLEIRDRNQPQHF | TGTGCCAGCCTTGAGATCAGGGATAGGAATCAGCCCCAGCATTTT
TRBJ2-1 | . | TRBV20-1 | many | CSAAGTDYNEQFF | TGCAGTGCCGCCGGGACTGATTACAATGAGCAGTTCTTC
TRBJ1-2 | . | TRBV6-6 | many | CASSPYEDYGYTF | TGTGCCAGCAGTCCTTACGAGGACTATGGCTACACCTTC
TRBJ1-1 | . | TRBV7-9 | . | CASTQVGPNTEAFF | TGTGCCAGCACCCAGGTAGGGCCAAACACTGAAGCTTTCTTT
TRBJ2-5 | TRBD2 | TRBV7-9 | . | CASSSGIAGQETQYF | TGTGCCAGCAGCTCAGGAATAGCGGGCCAAGAGACCCAGTACTTC
TRBJ2-5 | . | TRBV20-1 | . | CSARPSQETQYF | TGCAGTGCTAGACCTAGCCAAGAGACCCAGTACTTC
TRBJ2-1 | . | TRBV12-3/TRBV12-4 | many | CASSWGTVDVVEQFF | TGTGCCAGCAGTTGGGGGACGGTTGACGTCGTTGAGCAGTTCTTC
TRBJ1-1 | . | TRBV20-1 | many | CSGQGRRPEAFF | TGCAGTGGGCAGGGTAGAAGACCTGAAGCTTTCTTT
TRBJ1-2 | . | TRBV7-9 | . | CASSFRDTAYGYTF | TGTGCCAGCAGCTTCCGGGACACAGCATATGGCTACACCTTC
TRBJ2-1 | TRBD2 | TRBV5-1 | . | CASRPSGGAHNEQFF | TGCGCCAGCCGTCCCAGCGGGGGGGCCCACAATGAGCAGTTCTTC
TRBJ1-1 | TRBD1 | TRBV5-5 | many | CASSPQGARNTEAFF | TGTGCCAGCAGCCCACAGGGGGCCAGGAACACTGAAGCTTTCTTT
TRBJ1-2 | TRBD1 | TRBV20-1 | . | CSAMTTGGILVNTF | TGCAGTGCTATGACGACAGGGGGCATATTGGTAAACACCTTC
TRBJ2-3 | . | TRBV6-1 | few | CASSELAVSGDTQYF | TGTGCCAGCAGTGAACTCGCAGTTTCCGGAGATACGCAGTATTTT
TRBJ2-2 | . | TRBV27 | . | CASSPRLGLGLFF | TGTGCCAGCAGTCCCCGACTGGGTTTAGGGCTGTTTTTT
TRBJ1-5 | . | TRBV20-1 | many | CSARMAVGQPQHF | TGCAGTGCTAGAATGGCCGTCGGGCAGCCCCAGCATTTT
TRBJ1-2 | . | TRBV5-5 | many | CASSSDRLGYTF | TGTGCCAGCAGCTCCGACAGGCTTGGCTACACCTTC
TRBJ1-2 | . | TRBV29-1 | many | CSVDTFNGYTF | TGCAGCGTTGATACATTCAATGGCTACACCTTC
TRBJ2-1 | TRBD1 | TRBV24-1 | few | CATSDLRDSNEQFF | TGTGCCACCAGTGACCTCCGGGACAGCAATGAGCAGTTCTTC
TRBJ1-2 | . | TRBV25-1 | . | CASSRYRDDYGYTF | TGTGCCAGCTCGAGATACAGGGATGACTATGGCTACACCTTC
TRBJ2-5 | . | TRBV12-3/TRBV12-4 | . | CASSLEMQGKTQYF | TGTGCCAGCAGTTTAGAAATGCAGGGAAAGACCCAGTACTTC
TRBJ1-1 | . | TRBV27 | few | CASNRPGANTEAFF | TGTGCCAGCAATCGGCCGGGGGCGAACACTGAAGCTTTCTTT
TRBJ2-2 | . | TRBV18 | . | CASLATGELFF | TGTGCCAGCCTCGCCACCGGGGAGCTGTTTTTT
TRBJ2-3 | . | TRBV20-1 | many | CSVNGPDTQYF | TGCAGTGTTAACGGACCAGATACGCAGTATTTT
TRBJ2-7 | TRBD1 | TRBV7-3 | . | CASSSGDRGTYEQYF | TGTGCCAGCAGCTCAGGGGACAGGGGAACCTACGAGCAGTACTTC
TRBJ2-2 | . | TRBV20-1 | . | CSARDPRSLTGELFF | TGCAGTGCTAGAGATCCCCGGTCGCTGACCGGGGAGCTGTTTTTT
TRBJ2-2 | . | TRBV6-5 | many | CASSYRQTLNTGELFF | TGTGCCAGCAGTTATCGACAGACATTGAACACCGGGGAGCTGTTTTTT
TRBJ2-1 | . | TRBV6-5 | many | CASRRGLFYNEQFF | TGTGCCAGCAGGAGGGGCCTGTTCTACAATGAGCAGTTCTTC